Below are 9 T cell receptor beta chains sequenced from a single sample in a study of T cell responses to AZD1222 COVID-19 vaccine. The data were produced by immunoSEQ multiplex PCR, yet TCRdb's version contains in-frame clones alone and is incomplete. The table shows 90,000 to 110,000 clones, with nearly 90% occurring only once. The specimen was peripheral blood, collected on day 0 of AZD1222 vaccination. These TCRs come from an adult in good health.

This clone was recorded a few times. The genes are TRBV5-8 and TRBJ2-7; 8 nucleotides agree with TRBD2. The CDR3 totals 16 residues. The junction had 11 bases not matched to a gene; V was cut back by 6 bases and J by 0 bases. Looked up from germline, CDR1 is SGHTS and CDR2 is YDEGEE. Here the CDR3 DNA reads TGTGCCAGCACTCCAACGGGGGGGTTCAGCTCCTACGAGCAGTACTTC. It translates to CASTPTGGFSSYEQYF.

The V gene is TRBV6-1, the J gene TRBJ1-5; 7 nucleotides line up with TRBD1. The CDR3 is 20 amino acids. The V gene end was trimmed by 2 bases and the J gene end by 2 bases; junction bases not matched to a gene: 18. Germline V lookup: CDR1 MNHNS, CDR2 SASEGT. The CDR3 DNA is TGTGCCAGCAGTGAAACTCTCAAGAACAGGGGCTGGAGGGGCAATCAGCCCCAGCATTTT. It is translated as CASSETLKNRGWRGNQPQHF.

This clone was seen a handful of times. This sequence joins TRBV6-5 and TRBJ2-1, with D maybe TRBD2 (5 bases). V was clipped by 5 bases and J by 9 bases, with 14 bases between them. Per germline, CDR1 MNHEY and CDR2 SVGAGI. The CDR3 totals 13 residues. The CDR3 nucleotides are TGTGCCAGCAGTACGGGATACCGGGCTGAGCAGTTCTTC. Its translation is CASSTGYRAEQFF.

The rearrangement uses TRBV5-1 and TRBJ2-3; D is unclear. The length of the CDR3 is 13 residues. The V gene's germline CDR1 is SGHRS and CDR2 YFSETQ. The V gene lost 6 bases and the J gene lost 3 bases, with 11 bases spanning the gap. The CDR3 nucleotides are TGCGCCAGCAATGTAGGGAAAACAGATACGCAGTATTTT. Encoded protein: CASNVGKTDTQYF. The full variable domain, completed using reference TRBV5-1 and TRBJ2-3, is KAGVTQTPRYLIKTRGQQVTLSCSPISGHRSVSWYQQTPGQGLQFLFEYFSETQRNKGNFPGRFSGRQFSNSRSEMNVSTLELGDSALYLCASNVGKTDTQYFGPGTRLTVL.

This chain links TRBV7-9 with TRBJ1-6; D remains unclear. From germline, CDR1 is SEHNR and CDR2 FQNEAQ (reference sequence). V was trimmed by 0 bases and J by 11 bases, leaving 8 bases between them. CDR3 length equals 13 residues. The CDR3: CASSLAREAPLHF. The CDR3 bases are TGTGCCAGCAGCTTAGCACGGGAGGCACCCCTCCACTTT.

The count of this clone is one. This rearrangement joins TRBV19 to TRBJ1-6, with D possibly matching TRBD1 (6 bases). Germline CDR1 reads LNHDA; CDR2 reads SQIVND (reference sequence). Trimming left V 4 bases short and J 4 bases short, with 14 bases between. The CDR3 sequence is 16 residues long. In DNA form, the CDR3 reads TGTGCCAGTAGTACCGCCAGGGGATCTTATAATTCACCCCTCCACTTT. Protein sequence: CASSTARGSYNSPLHF.

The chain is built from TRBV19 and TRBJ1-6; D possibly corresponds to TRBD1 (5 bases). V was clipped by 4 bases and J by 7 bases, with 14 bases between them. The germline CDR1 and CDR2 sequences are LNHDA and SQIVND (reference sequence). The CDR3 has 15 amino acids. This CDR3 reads CASSTPGRQNSPLHF. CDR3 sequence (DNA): TGTGCCAGTAGTACCCCGGGACGGCAGAATTCACCCCTCCACTTT.

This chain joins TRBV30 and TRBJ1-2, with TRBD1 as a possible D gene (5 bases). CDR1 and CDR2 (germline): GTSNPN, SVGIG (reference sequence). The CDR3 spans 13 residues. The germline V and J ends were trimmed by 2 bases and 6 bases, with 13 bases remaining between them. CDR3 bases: TGTGCCTGGAGTTATTCGAGGGGTAATGGCTACACCTTC. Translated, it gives CAWSYSRGNGYTF.

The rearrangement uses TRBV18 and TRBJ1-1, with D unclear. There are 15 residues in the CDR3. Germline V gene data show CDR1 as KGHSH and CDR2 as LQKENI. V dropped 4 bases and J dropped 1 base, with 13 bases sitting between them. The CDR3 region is CASSRGSGRNTEAFF. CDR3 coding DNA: TGTGCCAGCTCACGAGGGTCAGGCCGGAACACTGAAGCTTTCTTT. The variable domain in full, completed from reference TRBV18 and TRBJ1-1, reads NAGVMQNPRHLVRRRGQEARLRCSPMKGHSHVYWYRQLPEEGLKFMVYLQKENIIDESGMPKERFSAEFPKEGPSILRIQQVVRGDSAAYFCASSRGSGRNTEAFFGQGTRLTVV.